One sample yielded the 24 T cell receptor beta chains listed below, sequenced in a study of OX40 agonist ivuxolimab in advanced cancers. Measured with immunoSEQ multiplex PCR; TCRdb has only the in-frame clones, and not every one. The data show about 18,000 clones, around two thirds seen once. The specimen comprised CD4+ or CD8+ T cells sorted from blood, sampled in a trial of the OX40 agonist ivuxolimab. These receptors originate from an adult with an advanced solid tumor such as melanoma, head and neck, liver or kidney cancer.

This clone was seen once. The V gene is TRBV19, the J gene TRBJ2-2; maybe TRBD2 (6 bases). CDR3 length equals 16 residues. From germline, CDR1 is LNHDA and CDR2 SQIVND (reference sequence). Trimming removed 3 bases from V and 3 bases from J, with 14 bases in between. CDR3 protein: CASSIPEGLYTGELFF. The CDR3 nucleotides read TGTGCCAGTAGTATCCCGGAGGGACTCTACACCGGGGAGCTGTTTTTT. Full variable domain (outside the CDR3, taken from reference TRBV19 and TRBJ2-2): DGGITQSPKYLFRKEGQNVTLSCEQNLNHDAMYWYRQDPGQGLRLIYYSQIVNDFQKGDIAEGYSVSREKKESFPLTVTSAQKNPTAFYLCASSIPEGLYTGELFFGEGSRLTVL.

This clone is a singleton in its sample. This chain joins TRBV23-1 and TRBJ1-5, with D possibly matching TRBD1 (5 bases). TRBV23-1 is an ORF, with its function uncertain. V was cut by 3 bases and J by 0 bases, with 15 bases left in between. The CDR3 is made up of 17 amino acids. CDR3 residues: CASSHRWTNHSNQPQHF. The CDR3 nucleotides read TGCGCCAGCAGTCACCGGTGGACAAACCATAGCAATCAGCCCCAGCATTTT.

The chain links TRBV7-3 to TRBJ2-5; 9 bases line up with TRBD1. The J call is doubtful: the DNA matches TRBJ2-7 better. In germline, CDR1 is SGHTA, CDR2 FQGTGA. The CDR3 sequence is 16 residues long. This CDR3 is CASSPAAGDRVYEQYF. The CDR3 coding sequence is TGTGCCAGCAGCCCCGCGGCGGGGGACAGGGTGTACGAGCAGTACTTC.

The V gene is TRBV29-1, the J gene TRBJ2-5, with D uncertain. V lost 1 base and J lost 2, with 5 bases in between. Germline V gives CDR1 SQVTM, CDR2 ANQGSEA. The CDR3 sequence is 12 residues long. The CDR3 region has the DNA TGCAGCGTTGAAGCGAATCAAGAGACCCAGTACTTC. Its protein is CSVEANQETQYF.

This clone was picked up a small number of times. This chain links TRBV14 with TRBJ2-3, with D maybe TRBD2 (5 bases). The CDR3 covers 15 residues. In germline, CDR1 is SGHDN, CDR2 FVKESK. Trimming removed 0 bases at V and 6 bases at J, with 13 bases between. CDR3 sequence reads: CASSQDSSGRDTQYF. The CDR3 DNA is TGTGCCAGCAGCCAAGATTCCAGCGGCCGCGATACGCAGTATTTT.

This chain joins TRBV7-9 and TRBJ2-7; 16 bases fit TRBD2. J gave up 3 bases and V 4 bases, and 3 bases lay outside the gene matches. Germline assignment: CDR1 SEHNR and CDR2 FQNEAQ (reference sequence). The CDR3 sequence is 16 residues long. CDR3 nucleotide sequence: TGTGCCAGCAGCTCGGGACTAGCGGGAGGGTACTACGAGCAGTACTTC. This sequence encodes CASSSGLAGGYYEQYF.

CDR3 sequence: CASSSGTGFAEAFF. The CDR3 coding sequence is TGTGCCAGCAGTTCAGGGACAGGTTTCGCTGAAGCTTTCTTT. This rearrangement joins TRBV9 to TRBJ1-1; 8 nucleotides agree with TRBD1. With V trimmed by 5 bases and J by 6 bases, 9 bases remained unmatched. The germline gives CDR1 SGDLS, CDR2 YYNGEE. The CDR3 consists of 14 residues.

V gene TRBV9 combines with J gene TRBJ1-1; D call uncertain. This CDR3 region has 13 residues. CDR1 and CDR2 (germline): SGDLS, YYNGEE. V lost 4 bases, J lost 3 bases, and 10 bases lay in between. In DNA, the CDR3 is TGTGCCAGCAGCCTATCTGGGGACACTGAAGCTTTCTTT. Encoded protein: CASSLSGDTEAFF.

The chain recombines TRBV27 with TRBJ2-7; TRBD1 agrees at 7 bases. The CDR3 spans 15 residues. Germline V CDR1 and CDR2: MNHEY, SMNVEV (reference sequence). J gave up 5 bases and V 7 bases, and 14 bases lay outside the gene matches. The CDR3 DNA reads TGTGCCAGCATCCCCACGGGACAGACAAAGGACGAGCAGTACTTC. As protein: CASIPTGQTKDEQYF.

This clone has just one count. The chain uses TRBV9 and TRBJ2-1; D gene unclear. Trimming left V 0 bases short and J 6 bases short, with 13 bases between. The germline V gene has CDR1 SGDLS and CDR2 YYNGEE. This CDR3 comprises 15 residues. The DNA of the CDR3 is TGTGCCAGCAGCGTAGGGGCCTCCCAAGCCAATGAGCAGTTCTTC. Translation: CASSVGASQANEQFF.

The gene calls are TRBV15 and TRBJ2-5; a possible D gene is TRBD2 (7 bases). Near its end, the DNA agrees better with TRBJ2-7, so the J call may be wrong. The length of the CDR3 is 15 residues. Looked up from germline, CDR1 is LNHNV and CDR2 is YYDKDF (reference sequence). CDR3 in DNA: TGTGCCACCAGCAGAGCTAGGGGAGGGGGCTACGAGCAGTACTTC. This translates into CATSRARGGGYEQYF.

This clone counts as medium-sized. The chain uses TRBV7-9 and TRBJ2-7; 8 bases are shared with TRBD2. CDR3 length: 14 amino acids. J gave up 6 bases and V 5 bases, and 9 bases lay outside the gene matches. Germline CDR1 SEHNR, CDR2 FQNEAQ (reference sequence). CDR3 sequence: CASSPPTSGFEQYF. The CDR3 nucleotides are TGTGCCAGCAGCCCCCCTACTAGCGGATTCGAGCAGTACTTC.

In this sample, this clone is medium-sized (0.01 to 0.1%). The chain combines TRBV4-1 with TRBJ2-3; 7 positions match TRBD2. The CDR3 has 16 residues. The V gene end was trimmed by 4 bases and the J gene end by 1 base; junction bases not matched to a gene: 8. Per germline, CDR1 MGHRA and CDR2 YSYEKL. The CDR3 sequence: CASSLLAVGGTDTQYF. For the CDR3, the DNA is TGCGCCAGCAGCCTCCTAGCGGTTGGGGGCACAGATACGCAGTATTTT.

This clone was seen a handful of times. The chain joins TRBV27 to TRBJ2-1; D is ambiguous. The CDR3 totals 12 residues. V lost 4 bases and J 6 bases, leaving 7 bases between the germline ends. Germline V gives CDR1 MNHEY, CDR2 SMNVEV (reference sequence). The CDR3 reads CASSSLFNEQFF. In DNA, the CDR3 is TGTGCCAGCAGTTCTCTCTTCAATGAGCAGTTCTTC.

The V gene is TRBV19, the J gene TRBJ1-1; D gene unclear. Trimming took off 7 bases at V and 6 bases at J, with 18 bases between the two ends. Per germline, CDR1 LNHDA and CDR2 SQIVND (reference sequence). The CDR3 length is 14 residues. The CDR3 region has the DNA TGTGCCAGTATGGTCATCGTGACGGGCTCTGAAGCTTTCTTT. Its translation is CASMVIVTGSEAFF.

The rearrangement uses TRBV28 and TRBJ2-2; a possible D gene is TRBD2 (5 bases). V was clipped by 6 bases and J by 6 bases, with 14 bases between them. CDR3 length: 14 amino acids. Germline loops: CDR1 MDHEN, CDR2 SYDVKM. This CDR3 is CASSADPGAGELFF. The DNA for the CDR3 is TGTGCCAGCAGCGCAGACCCCGGGGCCGGGGAGCTGTTTTTT.

By frequency in the sample, this clone is medium-sized. The chain uses TRBV7-2 and TRBJ2-1; D remains unclear. The CDR3 is 15 amino acids. CDR1 SGHTA and CDR2 FQGNSA come from the germline V gene. The germline V and J ends were trimmed by 2 bases and 0 bases, with 8 bases remaining between them. The CDR3 protein is CASSLSPGSYNEQFF. CDR3 DNA: TGTGCCAGCAGCTTAAGTCCGGGCTCCTACAATGAGCAGTTCTTC.

A few counts support this clone. This sequence joins TRBV29-1 and TRBJ2-3, with TRBD2 matching over 9 bases. The germline V gene has CDR1 SQVTM and CDR2 ANQGSEA. V shed 2 bases and J 2 bases; nucleotides not matched to a gene: 2. The CDR3 runs 14 residues. The CDR3 sequence is CSVEQREVTDTQYF. CDR3 bases: TGCAGCGTTGAACAGCGGGAGGTCACAGATACGCAGTATTTT.

The chain carries TRBV2 and TRBJ1-1; D gene uncertain. The CDR3 contains 16 residues. CDR1 SNHLY and CDR2 FYNNEI come from the germline V gene. V was trimmed by 3 bases and J by 0 bases, leaving 14 bases between them. The DNA for the CDR3 is TGTGCCAGCAGTGACGGTGAAGGGTATATGAACACTGAAGCTTTCTTT. Its translation is CASSDGEGYMNTEAFF.

V usage is TRBV7-9 and J usage is TRBJ2-1, with 15 nucleotides matching TRBD2. The ends lost 5 bases at V and 5 bases at J; junction bases unmatched: 10. CDR1 SEHNR and CDR2 FQNEAQ come from the germline V gene (reference sequence). The CDR3 loop spans 18 amino acids. This chain's CDR3 is CASSPRTSGREGHNEQFF. The CDR3 nucleotides are TGTGCCAGCAGCCCTCGGACTAGCGGGAGGGAGGGTCACAATGAGCAGTTCTTC.

The V gene is TRBV30, the J gene TRBJ1-1; D not resolved. CDR1 is GTSNPN, CDR2 SVGIG, per germline (reference sequence). Trimming left V 5 bases short and J 8 bases short, with 15 bases between. The length of the CDR3 is 12 residues. CDR3 sequence reads: CAWGPDVTEAFF. The DNA for the CDR3 is TGTGCCTGGGGGCCGGACGTAACCGAAGCTTTCTTT.

This chain connects TRBV4-1 to TRBJ2-3, with TRBD1 as a possible D gene (6 bases). Germline CDR1 reads MGHRA; CDR2 reads YSYEKL. The CDR3 contains 16 residues. Trimming took 0 bases from V and 1 from J, leaving 11 bases between them. The DNA for the CDR3 is TGCGCCAGCAGCCAAGAAGCGGCAGGGGGCACAGATACGCAGTATTTT. It codes for CASSQEAAGGTDTQYF.

A few counts support this clone. The gene calls are TRBV10-2 and TRBJ2-7, with 8 bases aligning to TRBD1. Germline CDR1 WSHSY, CDR2 SAAADI. CDR3 length: 14 amino acids. V lost 6 bases and J lost 1; bases outside the gene matches: 5. CDR3 protein: CASSPDRGSYEQYF. CDR3 nucleotides: TGCGCCAGCAGCCCCGACAGGGGATCCTACGAGCAGTACTTC.

The chain uses TRBV29-1 and TRBJ2-3, with D possibly being TRBD1 (6 bases). Trimming removed 3 bases from V and 2 bases from J, with 9 bases in between. Germline V CDR1 and CDR2: SQVTM, ANQGSEA. This CDR3 has 13 amino acids. The DNA for the CDR3 is TGCAGCGTTGATCGGGACAACACAGATACGCAGTATTTT. Its protein is CSVDRDNTDTQYF.